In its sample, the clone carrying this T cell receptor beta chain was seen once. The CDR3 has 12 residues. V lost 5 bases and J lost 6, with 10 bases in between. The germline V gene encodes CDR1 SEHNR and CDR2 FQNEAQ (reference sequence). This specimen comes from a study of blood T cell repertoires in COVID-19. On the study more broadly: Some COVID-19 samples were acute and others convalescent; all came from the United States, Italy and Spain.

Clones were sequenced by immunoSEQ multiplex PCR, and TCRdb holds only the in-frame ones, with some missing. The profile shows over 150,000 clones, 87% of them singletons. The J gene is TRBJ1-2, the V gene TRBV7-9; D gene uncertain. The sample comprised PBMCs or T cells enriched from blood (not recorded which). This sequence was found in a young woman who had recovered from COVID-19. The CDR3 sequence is CASSPAVDGYTF. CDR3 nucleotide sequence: TGTGCCAGCAGCCCTGCAGTTGATGGCTACACCTTC.